The 25 T cell receptor beta chains in this list originate from one sample, sequenced in a study of blood T cell repertoires in COVID-19. Profiled with immunoSEQ multiplex PCR; TCRdb holds only in-frame clones, not every one. The sample has fewer than 500,000 clones; roughly 86% are singletons. Sequenced input: PBMCs or T cells enriched from blood (not recorded which). The source is a man in his thirties or forties who had recovered from COVID-19.

This chain uses TRBV7-9 with TRBJ2-5; perhaps TRBD2 as D (5 bases). The CDR3 length is 15 residues. Germline values: CDR1 SEHNR, CDR2 FQNEAQ (reference sequence). V was clipped by 3 bases and J by 4 bases, with 15 bases between them. The CDR3 sequence: CASSFSEMGVETQYF. The CDR3 coding sequence is TGTGCCAGCAGCTTTTCGGAGATGGGAGTAGAGACCCAGTACTTC.

This clone turned up a few times. CDR3 loop: CASRISRGTEAFF. Written as DNA, the CDR3 is TGTGCCAGCAGGATCTCCAGGGGAACTGAAGCTTTCTTT. This chain uses TRBV6-5 with TRBJ1-1, with D perhaps matching TRBD1 (6 bases). Germline V gene data show CDR1 as MNHEY and CDR2 as SVGAGI. The CDR3 runs 13 residues. Deletions cut 6 bases from V and 5 bases from J, with 13 bases between.

This clone was seen a few times. V is TRBV7-2 and J is TRBJ1-6, with 7 nucleotides matching TRBD1. V shed 3 bases, J shed 6 bases, and the junction held 2 bases outside the gene matches. CDR1 and CDR2 (germline): SGHTA, FQGNSA. The CDR3 sequence is 14 residues long. The CDR3 sequence: CASSFRDSNSPLHF. The CDR3 region has the DNA TGTGCCAGCAGCTTCCGGGACAGTAATTCACCCCTCCACTTT. The full variable domain, rest sourced from reference TRBV7-2 and TRBJ1-6, is GAGVSQSPSNKVTEKGKDVELRCDPISGHTALYWYRQSLGQGLEFLIYFQGNSAPDKSGLPSDRFSAERTGGSVSTLTIQRTQQEDSAVYLCASSFRDSNSPLHFGNGTRLTVT.

V is TRBV4-3 and J is TRBJ2-7; TRBD1 agrees at 7 bases. The CDR3 loop spans 13 amino acids. V was pared by 4 bases and J by 2 bases, with 2 bases of the junction left unmatched. CDR1 is LGHNA, CDR2 YSLEER, per germline. CDR3 coding DNA: TGCGCCAGCAGCCGGGACAGACCCTACGAGCAGTACTTC. Encoded protein: CASSRDRPYEQYF.

The V and J genes are TRBV19 and TRBJ2-5, with D maybe TRBD1 (5 bases). Trimming pared 6 bases from V and 4 bases from J, leaving 12 bases between. Looked up from germline, CDR1 is LNHDA and CDR2 is SQIVND (reference sequence). CDR3 length: 13 residues. CDR3 sequence: CASRNEDTETQYF. The CDR3 DNA reads as TGTGCCAGTAGAAATGAGGACACAGAGACCCAGTACTTC. Using reference TRBV19 and TRBJ2-5 for the parts outside the CDR3, the full variable domain is DGGITQSPKYLFRKEGQNVTLSCEQNLNHDAMYWYRQDPGQGLRLIYYSQIVNDFQKGDIAEGYSVSREKKESFPLTVTSAQKNPTAFYLCASRNEDTETQYFGPGTRLLVL.

The chain recombines TRBV3-1 (or the pseudogene TRBV3-2) with TRBJ2-1; unclear D gene. Per germline, CDR1 LGHDT and CDR2 YNNKEL (reference sequence). V was clipped by 5 bases and J by 6 bases, with 11 bases between them. CDR3 length: 13 amino acids. As DNA, the CDR3 is TGTGCCAGCAGCTTTCGAGGCAGCAATGAGCAGTTCTTC. Translation gives CASSFRGSNEQFF.

J is TRBJ1-5 and V is TRBV15; D is perhaps TRBD1 (6 bases). This CDR3 has 16 residues. Between the trimmed V and J ends, which lost 1 base and 4 bases, there was a span of 14 bases. The germline CDR1 and CDR2 sequences are LNHNV and YYDKDF (reference sequence). CDR3 in amino acids: CATSRGEGDRNQPQHF. The CDR3 DNA reads as TGTGCCACCAGCAGAGGGGAGGGGGATAGGAATCAGCCCCAGCATTTT.

This chain uses TRBV6-1 with TRBJ1-1; D is possibly TRBD1 (6 bases). The CDR3 is 17 residues long. The germline CDR1 and CDR2 sequences are MNHNS and SASEGT. With 1 base removed from V and 3 bases from J, the gap between germline ends came to 18 bases. The CDR3 here is CASSEERDIVLDTEAFF. CDR3 DNA: TGTGCCAGCAGTGAAGAACGGGACATCGTCCTAGACACTGAAGCTTTCTTT.

The rearrangement links TRBV5-6 to TRBJ2-7; 9 nucleotides align to TRBD1. V lost 4 bases and J lost 3; bases outside the gene matches: 5. CDR1 is SGHDT, CDR2 YYEEEE, per germline. This CDR3 has 14 residues. Here the CDR3 reads CASSGRQGVYEQYF. CDR3 DNA sequence: TGTGCCAGCAGCGGTCGACAGGGGGTCTACGAGCAGTACTTC.

The V gene is TRBV30, the J gene TRBJ1-5; TRBD1 matches at 8 bases. This CDR3 contains 13 residues. J was trimmed by 8 bases and V by 2 bases; bases with no gene match: 5. Germline values: CDR1 GTSNPN, CDR2 SVGIG (reference sequence). The chain's CDR3 is CAWSRQGREPQHF. The CDR3 DNA reads TGTGCCTGGAGTCGACAGGGGCGAGAGCCCCAGCATTTT.

The CDR3 sequence is CAWSASGFTQYF. CDR3 bases: TGTGCCTGGAGTGCCTCGGGATTTACGCAGTATTTT. This chain connects TRBV30 to TRBJ2-3; D is possibly TRBD2 (5 bases). CDR3 length: 12 amino acids. With 1 base removed from V and 8 bases from J, the gap between germline ends came to 10 bases. Germline values: CDR1 GTSNPN, CDR2 SVGIG (reference sequence).

The chain combines TRBV9 with TRBJ2-1; 12 nucleotides line up with TRBD2. The CDR3 contains 17 residues. CDR1 and CDR2 (germline): SGDLS, YYNGEE. The V gene end was trimmed by 2 bases and the J gene end by 6 bases; junction bases not matched to a gene: 9. As DNA, the CDR3 is TGTGCCAGCAGCGTTCTGTCGACTAGCGGGGGAGTCAATGAGCAGTTCTTC. It is translated as CASSVLSTSGGVNEQFF.

CDR3 nucleotides: TGCAGTGCTAGTCTTCCGAGGGGGTATGGCTACACCTTC. Translated, it gives CSASLPRGYGYTF. The V gene is TRBV20-1, the J gene TRBJ1-2; D is possibly TRBD1 (6 bases). Deletions cut 3 bases from V and 5 bases from J, with 13 bases between. The CDR3 has 13 residues. Germline CDR1 DFQATT, CDR2 SNEGSKA (reference sequence).

The chain is built from TRBV4-1 and TRBJ1-3; D call uncertain. V lost 1 base to trimming and J lost 8 bases, with 9 bases between them. CDR1 is MGHRA, CDR2 YSYEKL, per germline. The CDR3 is 13 amino acids. CDR3 DNA sequence: TGCGCCAGCAGCCAAGGTCCGGAGGACACCATATATTTT. Translation: CASSQGPEDTIYF.

V and J are TRBV5-1 and TRBJ1-2; 7 nucleotides agree with TRBD1. The V and J ends lost 5 bases and 5 bases, in that order; junction bases with no gene match: 15. Per germline, CDR1 SGHRS and CDR2 YFSETQ. The CDR3 spans 16 residues. CDR3 nucleotides: TGCGCCAGCAGTTACGACAGGGATCAGGGCTATTATGGCTACACCTTC. Its translation is CASSYDRDQGYYGYTF.

The chain combines TRBV18 with TRBJ1-5, with 8 bases aligning to TRBD1. Trimming took 2 bases from V and 4 from J; bases not matched to a gene: 7. The V gene's germline CDR1 is KGHSH and CDR2 LQKENI. CDR3 length equals 16 residues. Here the CDR3 DNA reads TGTGCCAGCTCACCAAACGGACAGGGATCGAATCAGCCCCAGCATTTT. This gives the protein CASSPNGQGSNQPQHF.

The V call is TRBV5-6, the J call TRBJ2-7; TRBD2 might be the D (5 bases). This CDR3 region has 15 residues. Trimming took 0 bases from V and 6 from J, leaving 16 bases between them. Germline V gene data show CDR1 as SGHDT and CDR2 as YYEEEE. The CDR3 sequence: CASSLATDSLGEQYF. The CDR3 nucleotides read TGTGCCAGCAGCTTGGCGACGGACTCCTTAGGCGAGCAGTACTTC.

The CDR3 reads CAISAGLGNQPQHF. For the CDR3, the DNA is TGTGCCATCAGCGCGGGTTTAGGAAATCAGCCCCAGCATTTT. J is TRBJ1-5 and V is TRBV10-3; D uncertain. In germline, CDR1 is ENHRY, CDR2 SYGVKD. Trimming removed 6 bases from V and 4 bases from J, with 13 bases in between. The CDR3 runs to 14 residues.

The chain joins TRBV2 to TRBJ1-5; D is unclear. V lost 4 bases and J lost 3, with 7 bases in between. Per germline, CDR1 SNHLY and CDR2 FYNNEI. The CDR3 covers 13 residues. The DNA for the CDR3 is TGTGCCAGCAGTGCAAATGTCAATCAGCCCCAGCATTTT. It specifies CASSANVNQPQHF.

The V and J genes are TRBV3-1 (or the pseudogene TRBV3-2) and TRBJ1-2; no clear D. Germline CDR1 is LGHDT and CDR2 is YNNKEL (reference sequence). This CDR3 contains 11 residues. Deletions cut 6 bases from V and 5 bases from J, with 7 bases between. This CDR3 reads CASSSQYGYTF. CDR3 nucleotides: TGTGCCAGCAGTTCTCAGTATGGCTACACCTTC.

This rearrangement joins TRBV19 to TRBJ1-4, with TRBD1 matching over 7 bases. The CDR3 runs to 12 residues. V was clipped by 8 bases and J by 10 bases; unmatched bases: 7. Germline values: CDR1 LNHDA, CDR2 SQIVND (reference sequence). This CDR3 reads CASGQDLGKLFF. The CDR3 DNA is TGTGCCAGTGGACAGGACCTAGGAAAACTGTTTTTT.

This chain links TRBV6-5 with TRBJ1-5; D is possibly TRBD1 (5 bases). The germline gives CDR1 MNHEY, CDR2 SVGAGI. The CDR3 runs 15 residues. V was trimmed by 11 bases and J by 0 bases, leaving 17 bases between them. CDR3 sequence: CAAGRGDYSNQPQHF. CDR3 nucleotide sequence: TGTGCCGCAGGTCGGGGGGATTATAGCAATCAGCCCCAGCATTTT.

The chain combines TRBV10-3 with TRBJ2-7; the match to TRBD2 covers 8 bases. Unmatched junction bases numbered 12, after V lost 11 bases and J lost 0 bases. This CDR3 comprises 15 residues. CDR1 ENHRY and CDR2 SYGVKD come from the germline V gene. The CDR3, as DNA: TGTGCCGCCGGCGGGACCGGGGGGGACTCCTACGAGCAGTACTTC. It yields the protein CAAGGTGGDSYEQYF.

This clone occurred a few times. V is TRBV19 and J is TRBJ1-1, with TRBD1 identical over 9 bases. V lost 10 bases and J lost 5; bases outside the gene matches: 8. This CDR3 contains 13 residues. The germline CDR1 and CDR2 sequences are LNHDA and SQIVND (reference sequence). CDR3 sequence reads: CATRDRAGTEAFF. The CDR3 nucleotides are TGTGCCACCCGGGACAGGGCTGGTACTGAAGCTTTCTTT.

Remarks on this clone: The same CDR3 can be traced to other DNA sequences in this sample. This chain joins TRBV12-3 or TRBV12-4 and TRBJ1-1, with D perhaps matching TRBD1 (6 bases). This CDR3 contains 13 residues. Trimming shortened V by 3 bases and J by 1 base, and 6 bases separated the two germline ends. CDR3 residues: CASSLTGNTEAFF. CDR3 nucleotides: TGTGCCAGCAGTTTGACAGGGAACACTGAAGCTTTCTTT.